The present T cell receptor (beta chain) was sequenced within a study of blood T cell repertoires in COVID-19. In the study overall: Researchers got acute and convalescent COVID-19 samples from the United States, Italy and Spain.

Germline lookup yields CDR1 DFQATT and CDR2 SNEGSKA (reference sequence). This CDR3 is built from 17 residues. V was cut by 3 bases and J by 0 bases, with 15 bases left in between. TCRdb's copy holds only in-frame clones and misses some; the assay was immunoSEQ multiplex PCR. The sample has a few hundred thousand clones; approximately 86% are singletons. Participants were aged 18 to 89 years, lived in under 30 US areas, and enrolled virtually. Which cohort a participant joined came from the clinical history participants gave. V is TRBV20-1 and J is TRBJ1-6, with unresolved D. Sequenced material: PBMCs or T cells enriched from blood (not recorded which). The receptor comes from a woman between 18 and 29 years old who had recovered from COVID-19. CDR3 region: CSASVPDRSSYNSPLHF. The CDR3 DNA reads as TGCAGTGCTAGTGTTCCCGACCGGAGCTCCTATAATTCACCCCTCCACTTT.